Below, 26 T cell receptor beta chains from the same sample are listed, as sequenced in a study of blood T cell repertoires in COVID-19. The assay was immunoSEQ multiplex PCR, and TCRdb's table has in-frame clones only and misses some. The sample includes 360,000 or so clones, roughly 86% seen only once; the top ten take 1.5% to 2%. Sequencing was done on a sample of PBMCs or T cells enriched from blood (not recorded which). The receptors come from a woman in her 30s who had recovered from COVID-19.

The CDR3 reads CASSRTSSENEQFF. CDR3 sequence (DNA): TGCGCCAGCAGCCGGACTAGCTCTGAAAATGAGCAGTTCTTC. The rearrangement joins TRBV5-1 to TRBJ2-1, with TRBD2 identical over 8 bases. The CDR3 consists of 14 residues. Germline assignment: CDR1 SGHRS and CDR2 YFSETQ. V shed 4 bases, J shed 7 bases, and the junction held 7 bases outside the gene matches.

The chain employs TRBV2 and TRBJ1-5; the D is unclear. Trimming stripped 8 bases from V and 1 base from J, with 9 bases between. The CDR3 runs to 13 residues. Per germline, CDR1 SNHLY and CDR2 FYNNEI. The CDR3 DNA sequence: TGTGCCAGCGGCCCTGGCAGCAATCAGCCCCAGCATTTT. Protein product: CASGPGSNQPQHF.

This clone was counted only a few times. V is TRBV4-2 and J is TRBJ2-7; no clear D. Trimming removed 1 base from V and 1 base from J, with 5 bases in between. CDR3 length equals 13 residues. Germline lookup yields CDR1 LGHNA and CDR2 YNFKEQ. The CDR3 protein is CASSQGVSYEQYF. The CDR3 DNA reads TGTGCCAGCAGCCAAGGCGTTTCCTACGAGCAGTACTTC.

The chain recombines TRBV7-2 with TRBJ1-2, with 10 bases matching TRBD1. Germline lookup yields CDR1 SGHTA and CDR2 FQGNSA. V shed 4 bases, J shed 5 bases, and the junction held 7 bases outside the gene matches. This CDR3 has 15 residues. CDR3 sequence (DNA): TGTGCCAGCAGCTCAGGGGACAGGGGAGTATATGGCTACACCTTC. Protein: CASSSGDRGVYGYTF. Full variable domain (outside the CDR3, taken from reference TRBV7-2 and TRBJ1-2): GAGVSQSPSNKVTEKGKDVELRCDPISGHTALYWYRQSLGQGLEFLIYFQGNSAPDKSGLPSDRFSAERTGGSVSTLTIQRTQQEDSAVYLCASSSGDRGVYGYTFGSGTRLTVV.

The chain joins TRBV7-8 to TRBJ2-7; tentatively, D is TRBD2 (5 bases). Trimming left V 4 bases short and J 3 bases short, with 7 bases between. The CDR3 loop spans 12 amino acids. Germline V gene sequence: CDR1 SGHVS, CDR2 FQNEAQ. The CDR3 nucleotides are TGTGCCAGCAGCTACACTAGCTACGAGCAGTACTTC. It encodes CASSYTSYEQYF.

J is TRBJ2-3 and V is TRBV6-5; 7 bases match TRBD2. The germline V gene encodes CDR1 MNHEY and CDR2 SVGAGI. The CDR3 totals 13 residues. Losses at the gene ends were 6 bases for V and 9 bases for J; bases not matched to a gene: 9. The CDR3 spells CASRPGGSWTQYF. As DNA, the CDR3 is TGTGCCAGCAGGCCGGGGGGATCGTGGACGCAGTATTTT.

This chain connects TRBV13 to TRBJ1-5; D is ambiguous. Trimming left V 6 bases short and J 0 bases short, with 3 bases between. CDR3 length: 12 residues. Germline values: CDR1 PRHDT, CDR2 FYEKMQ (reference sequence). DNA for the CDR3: TGTGCCAGCAGTCGTAGCAATCAGCCCCAGCATTTT. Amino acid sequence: CASSRSNQPQHF.

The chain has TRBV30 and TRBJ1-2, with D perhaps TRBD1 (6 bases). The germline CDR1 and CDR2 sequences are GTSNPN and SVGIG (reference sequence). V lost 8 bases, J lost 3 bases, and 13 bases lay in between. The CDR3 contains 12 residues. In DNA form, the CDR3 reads TGTGCCCTAGGGGGTGGAGACTATGGCTACACCTTC. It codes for CALGGGDYGYTF.

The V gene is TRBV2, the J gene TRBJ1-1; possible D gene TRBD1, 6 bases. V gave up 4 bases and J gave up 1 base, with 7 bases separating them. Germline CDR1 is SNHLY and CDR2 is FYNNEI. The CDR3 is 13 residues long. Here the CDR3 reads CASSGGQNTEAFF. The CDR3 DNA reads TGTGCCAGCAGTGGGGGACAGAACACTGAAGCTTTCTTT.

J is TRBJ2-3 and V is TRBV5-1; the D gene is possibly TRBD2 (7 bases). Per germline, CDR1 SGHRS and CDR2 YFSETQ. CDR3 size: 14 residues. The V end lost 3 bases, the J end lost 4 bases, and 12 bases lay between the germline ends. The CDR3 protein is CASSSRGGADTQYF. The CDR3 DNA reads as TGCGCCAGCAGCTCAAGGGGGGGGGCAGATACGCAGTATTTT. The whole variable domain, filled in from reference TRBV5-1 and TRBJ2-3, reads KAGVTQTPRYLIKTRGQQVTLSCSPISGHRSVSWYQQTPGQGLQFLFEYFSETQRNKGNFPGRFSGRQFSNSRSEMNVSTLELGDSALYLCASSSRGGADTQYFGPGTRLTVL.

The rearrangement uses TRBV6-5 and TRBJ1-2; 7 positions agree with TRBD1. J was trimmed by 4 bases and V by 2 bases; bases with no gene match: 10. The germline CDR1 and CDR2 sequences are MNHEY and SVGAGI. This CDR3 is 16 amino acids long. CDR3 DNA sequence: TGTGCCAGCAGTTACCCGTACGACAGGGTTACCTATGGCTACACCTTC. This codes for CASSYPYDRVTYGYTF.

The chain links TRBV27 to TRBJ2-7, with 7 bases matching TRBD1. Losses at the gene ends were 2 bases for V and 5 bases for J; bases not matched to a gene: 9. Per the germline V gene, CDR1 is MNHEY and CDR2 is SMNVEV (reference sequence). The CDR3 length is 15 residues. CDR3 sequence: CASSLRRQGEDEQYF. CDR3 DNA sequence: TGTGCCAGCAGTTTACGGAGACAGGGAGAGGACGAGCAGTACTTC.

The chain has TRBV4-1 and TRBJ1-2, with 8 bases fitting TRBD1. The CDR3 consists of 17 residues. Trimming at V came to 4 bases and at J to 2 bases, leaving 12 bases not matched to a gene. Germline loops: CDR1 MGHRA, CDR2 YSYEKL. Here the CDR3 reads CASSPRTGTKRNYGYTF. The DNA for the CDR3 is TGCGCCAGCAGCCCACGGACAGGGACGAAACGAAACTATGGCTACACCTTC.

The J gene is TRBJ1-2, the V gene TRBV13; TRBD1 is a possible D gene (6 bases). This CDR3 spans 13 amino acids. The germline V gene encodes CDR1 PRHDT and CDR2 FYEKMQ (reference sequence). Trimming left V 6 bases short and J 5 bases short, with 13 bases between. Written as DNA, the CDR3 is TGTGCCAGCAGTTGGACAGATAGATATGGCTACACCTTC. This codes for CASSWTDRYGYTF.

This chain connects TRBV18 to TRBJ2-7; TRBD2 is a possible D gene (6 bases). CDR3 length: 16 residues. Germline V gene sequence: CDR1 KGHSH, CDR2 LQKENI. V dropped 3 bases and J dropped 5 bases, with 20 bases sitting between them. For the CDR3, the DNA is TGTGCCAGCTCACCGGGCCGCGGGACCAACGGGAACGAGCAGTACTTC. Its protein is CASSPGRGTNGNEQYF.

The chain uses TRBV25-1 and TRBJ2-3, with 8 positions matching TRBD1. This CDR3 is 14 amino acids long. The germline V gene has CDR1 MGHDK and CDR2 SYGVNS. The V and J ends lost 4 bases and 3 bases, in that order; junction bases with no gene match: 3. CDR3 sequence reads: CASSVDRVTDTQYF. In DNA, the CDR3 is TGTGCCAGCAGTGTGGACAGGGTGACAGATACGCAGTATTTT.

CDR3 loop: CARSLAPGLSGVPQSGNTIYF. Written as DNA, the CDR3 is TGTGCCAGAAGCTTGGCACCCGGACTCTCGGGGGTGCCACAATCTGGAAACACCATATATTTT. The chain couples TRBV5-3 to TRBJ1-3; weak D call: TRBD1 (5 bases). TRBV5-3 is classed as an ORF, of uncertain function. Trimming cost V 0 bases and J 1 base, with 26 bases left between them. This CDR3 has 21 residues.

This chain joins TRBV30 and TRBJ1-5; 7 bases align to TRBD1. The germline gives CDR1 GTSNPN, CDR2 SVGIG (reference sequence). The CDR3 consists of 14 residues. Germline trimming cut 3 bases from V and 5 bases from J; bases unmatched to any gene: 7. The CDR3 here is CAWRGTGAHQPQHF. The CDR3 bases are TGTGCCTGGAGGGGTACAGGGGCCCATCAGCCCCAGCATTTT. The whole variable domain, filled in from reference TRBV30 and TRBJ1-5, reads SQTIHQWPATLVQPVGSPLSLECTVEGTSNPNLYWYRQAAGRGLQLLFYSVGIGQISSEVPQNLSASRPQDRQFILSSKKLLLSDSGFYLCAWRGTGAHQPQHFGDGTRLSIL.

The CDR3 nucleotides are TGTGCCAGCAGCCCGGGACAGGGAACACCCCAGCATTTT. Its translation: CASSPGQGTPQHF. The J gene is TRBJ1-5, the V gene TRBV7-2; 9 nucleotides agree with TRBD1. CDR1 and CDR2 from the germline V gene are SGHTA and FQGNSA. Trimming cost V 5 bases and J 10 bases; bases outside gene matches: 6. This CDR3 has 13 residues.

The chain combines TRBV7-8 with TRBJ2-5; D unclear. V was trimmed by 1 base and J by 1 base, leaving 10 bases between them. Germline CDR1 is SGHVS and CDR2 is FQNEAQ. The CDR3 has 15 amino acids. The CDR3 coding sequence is TGTGCCAGCAGCTTAGGAGTGGTACCCCAAGAGACCCAGTACTTC. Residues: CASSLGVVPQETQYF.

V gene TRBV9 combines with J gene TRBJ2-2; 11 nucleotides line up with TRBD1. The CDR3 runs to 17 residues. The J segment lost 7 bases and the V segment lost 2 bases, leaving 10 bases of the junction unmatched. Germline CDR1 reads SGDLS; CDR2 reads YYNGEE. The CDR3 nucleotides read TGTGCCAGCAGCGTTCACCGGGACAGGGGGTTTCGCGGGGAGCTGTTTTTT. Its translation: CASSVHRDRGFRGELFF.

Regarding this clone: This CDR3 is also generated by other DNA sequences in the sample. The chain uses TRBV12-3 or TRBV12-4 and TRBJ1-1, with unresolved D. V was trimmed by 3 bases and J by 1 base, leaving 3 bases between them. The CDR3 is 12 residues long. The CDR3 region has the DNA TGTGCCAGCAGTTTGCGGAACACTGAAGCTTTCTTT. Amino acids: CASSLRNTEAFF.

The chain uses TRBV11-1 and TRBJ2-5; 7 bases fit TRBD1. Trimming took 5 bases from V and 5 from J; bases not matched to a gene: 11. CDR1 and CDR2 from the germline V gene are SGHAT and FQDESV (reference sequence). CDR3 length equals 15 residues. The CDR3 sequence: CASSPTTGVGETQYF. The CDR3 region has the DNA TGTGCCAGCAGCCCCACAACAGGGGTCGGGGAGACCCAGTACTTC.

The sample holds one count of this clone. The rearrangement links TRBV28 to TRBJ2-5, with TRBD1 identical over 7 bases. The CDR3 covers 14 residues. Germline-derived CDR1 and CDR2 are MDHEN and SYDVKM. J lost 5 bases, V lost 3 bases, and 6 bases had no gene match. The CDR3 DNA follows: TGTGCCAGCAGTTTCGATACAGGGGCCGAGACCCAGTACTTC. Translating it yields CASSFDTGAETQYF.

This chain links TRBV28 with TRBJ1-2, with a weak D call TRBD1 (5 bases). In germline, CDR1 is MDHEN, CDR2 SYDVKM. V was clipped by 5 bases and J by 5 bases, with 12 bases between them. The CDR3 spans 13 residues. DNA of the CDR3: TGTGCCAGCAGTCCCAGCAGGGCATATGGCTACACCTTC. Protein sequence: CASSPSRAYGYTF.

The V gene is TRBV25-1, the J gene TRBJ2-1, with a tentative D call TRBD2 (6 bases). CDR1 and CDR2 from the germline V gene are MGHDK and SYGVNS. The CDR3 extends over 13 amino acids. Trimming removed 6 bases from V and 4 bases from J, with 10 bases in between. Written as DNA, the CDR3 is TGTGCCAGCAGGGGGACTGCGTACAATGAGCAGTTCTTC. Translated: CASRGTAYNEQFF.